The 7 T cell receptor beta chains below come from one sample, sequenced in a study of CD8 T cells in Susac syndrome (dated by TCRdb to the late 2010s). To prepare the library, the immunoSEQ multiplex PCR assay was applied. RNA was extracted using the RNeasy kit, and roughly 0.45 to 1 microgram was reverse transcribed with random hexamers. Using fastp trimming at Q25 and MiXCR clonotype assembly, TCRdb reanalyzed the public sequencing data and kept in-frame beta chains. One record per CDR3 amino acid sequence lists the most common genes and DNA. This sample gives about 150,000 distinct CDR3 sequences in total; 93% of them show up just once. Approximately 0.09% of the sample is in the top ten clones. Material: CD4+ T cells from PBMCs. These receptors originate from a human donor with multiple sclerosis.

The chain joins TRBV11-2 to TRBJ2-5; no reliable D call. This CDR3 has 14 amino acids. Deletions cut 5 bases from V and 2 bases from J, with 12 bases between. Germline lookup yields CDR1 SGHAT and CDR2 FQNNGV. CDR3 loop: CASSPNAAQETQYF. The CDR3 region has the DNA TGTGCCAGCAGCCCCAACGCGGCTCAAGAGACCCAGTACTTC.

The V and J genes are TRBV18 and TRBJ1-3; 8 bases map to TRBD1. V lost 4 bases to trimming and J lost 2 bases; unmatched junction nucleotides: 7. The CDR3 sequence is 16 residues long. The V gene's germline CDR1 is KGHSH and CDR2 LQKENI. DNA of the CDR3: TGTGCCAGCTCACTAACGACAGGGGTGGCTGGAAACACCATATATTTT. Translation gives CASSLTTGVAGNTIYF.

This clonotype was recorded once. V gene TRBV5-1 combines with J gene TRBJ2-3, with D possibly being TRBD2 (7 bases). Germline V lookup: CDR1 SGHRS, CDR2 YFSETQ. The CDR3 sequence is 16 residues long. With 2 bases removed from V and 1 base from J, the gap between germline ends came to 14 bases. The CDR3 spells CASSFGRGLRTDTQYF. DNA for the CDR3: TGCGCCAGCAGCTTTGGGCGGGGGCTCCGCACAGATACGCAGTATTTT.

This clonotype was seen once. The rearrangement joins TRBV27 to TRBJ1-2; D perhaps matches TRBD1 (6 bases). Between the trimmed V and J ends, which lost 5 bases and 5 bases, there was a span of 15 bases. Germline CDR1 is MNHEY and CDR2 is SMNVEV (reference sequence). CDR3 size: 14 residues. DNA of the CDR3: TGTGCCAGCAGTGCACAGGGTAGGTTGTATGGCTACACCTTC. Its translation: CASSAQGRLYGYTF.

This clonotype was counted a single time. V is TRBV5-4 and J is TRBJ2-2; 9 bases agree with TRBD1. V was clipped by 5 bases and J by 9 bases; unmatched bases: 5. The CDR3 spans 13 residues. Per the germline V gene, CDR1 is SGHNT and CDR2 is YYREEE (reference sequence). The CDR3 DNA sequence: TGTGCCAGCAGACAAACAGGGGGCAGGGAGCTGTTTTTT. Its translation: CASRQTGGRELFF.

The gene calls are TRBV7-3 and TRBJ2-4; D unclear. Trimming took off 2 bases at V and 1 base at J, with 6 bases between the two ends. The germline gives CDR1 SGHTA, CDR2 FQGTGA. This CDR3 has 14 residues. The CDR3 nucleotides are TGTGCCAGCAGCTTAGGTGGGGCCAAAAACATTCAGTACTTC. Protein: CASSLGGAKNIQYF.

The sample holds one count of this clonotype. The chain couples TRBV20-1 to TRBJ2-3; 11 bases align to TRBD2. The germline CDR1 and CDR2 sequences are DFQATT and SNEGSKA (reference sequence). J lost 4 bases, V lost 3 bases, and 6 bases had no gene match. The CDR3 contains 15 residues. CDR3 coding DNA: TGCAGTGCTAGGGAAGCTAGCGGGAGGTCAGATACGCAGTATTTT. Protein product: CSAREASGRSDTQYF.